These T cell receptor beta chains were read from a single sample in a study of blood T cell repertoires in COVID-19. TCRdb's copy holds only in-frame clones and misses some; the assay was immunoSEQ multiplex PCR. The table records roughly 120,000 clones, 74% of them present only once. The sequencing input was peripheral blood. Receptor source: a man at least 80 years old with COVID-19, enrolled during active disease. CDR3s include the opening cysteine and the closing phenylalanine or tryptophan. Each record gives: D gene, clone size, J gene, V gene, CDR3 protein, CDR3 DNA. The D gene is left open where the match is weak. Rows give clone size only sometimes, using once, few, many, or a class for an expanded clone.

.	once	TRBJ1-4	TRBV18	CASSPTGSNEKLFF	TGTGCCAGCTCACCGACAGGATCTAATGAAAAACTGTTTTTT
.	.	TRBJ1-2	TRBV7-9	CASSSRDGGYGYTF	TGTGCCAGCAGCTCCCGGGACGGGGGCTATGGCTACACCTTC
.	.	TRBJ2-7	TRBV6-2/TRBV6-3	CASSRAGRGEQYF	TGTGCCAGCAGTAGGGCGGGCCGAGGGGAGCAGTACTTC
.	.	TRBJ1-1	TRBV2	CASKEGKNTEAFF	TGTGCCAGCAAGGAGGGCAAGAACACTGAAGCTTTCTTT
TRBD2	.	TRBJ2-1	TRBV6-5	CASGLAGVGYNEQFF	TGTGCCAGCGGGCTAGCGGGAGTGGGGTACAATGAGCAGTTCTTC
TRBD2	.	TRBJ2-1	TRBV5-1	CASSLPSGSYNEQFF	TGCGCCAGCAGCTTACCTAGCGGATCTTACAATGAGCAGTTCTTC
.	.	TRBJ2-7	TRBV27	CASSKTGGGLEQYF	TGTGCCAGCAGTAAAACGGGAGGGGGCCTAGAGCAGTACTTC
.	.	TRBJ2-7	TRBV5-6	CASSLEAWRGESEQYF	TGTGCCAGCAGCTTGGAGGCCTGGCGGGGCGAGTCCGAGCAGTACTTC
.	.	TRBJ2-2	TRBV19	CASKPGSNTGELFF	TGTGCCAGTAAGCCAGGATCGAACACCGGGGAGCTGTTTTTT
TRBD2	.	TRBJ2-2	TRBV7-8	CASSRAVIAGLNGELFF	TGTGCCAGCAGCCGGGCGGTTATAGCGGGTTTGAACGGGGAGCTGTTTTTT
.	.	TRBJ1-1	TRBV25-1	CASSDPTRDTPAFF	TGTGCCAGCAGTGACCCAACCCGGGACACCCCAGCTTTCTTT
.	.	TRBJ1-1	TRBV2	CASSALLLNTEAFF	TGTGCCAGCAGTGCCTTACTCCTGAACACTGAAGCTTTCTTT
.	.	TRBJ2-5	TRBV5-4	CASTSGTSRLETQYF	TGTGCCAGCACCTCGGGAACTAGCAGGTTGGAGACCCAGTACTTC
.	.	TRBJ2-1	TRBV6-5	CASKDTVNEQFF	TGTGCCAGCAAAGACACGGTGAATGAGCAGTTCTTC
TRBD1	.	TRBJ1-4	TRBV25-1	CASSENRDSLNEKLFF	TGTGCCAGCAGCGAAAACCGGGACAGCCTTAATGAAAAACTGTTTTTT
.	.	TRBJ2-1	TRBV29-1	CSVEAINSYNEQFF	TGCAGCGTTGAGGCCATAAACTCCTACAATGAGCAGTTCTTC
TRBD2	.	TRBJ2-4	TRBV28	CASSWIGRADPAYF	TGTGCCAGCAGTTGGATCGGGAGGGCCGACCCCGCGTACTTC
.	.	TRBJ1-5	TRBV19	CASSIGQGGSQPQHF	TGTGCCAGTAGTATCGGTCAGGGAGGCTCTCAGCCCCAGCATTTT
.	.	TRBJ2-3	TRBV29-1	CSVLRQSTDTQYF	TGCAGCGTTCTTCGACAGTCCACAGATACGCAGTATTTT
.	few	TRBJ2-5	TRBV18	CASSQDRKQETQYF	TGTGCCAGCTCCCAGGACAGAAAACAAGAGACCCAGTACTTC
.	.	TRBJ1-2	TRBV27	CASGFIYGYTF	TGTGCCAGCGGTTTTATCTATGGCTACACCTTC
TRBD1	many	TRBJ1-2	TRBV2	CASSEDRGYGYGYTF	TGTGCCAGCAGTGAAGACAGGGGATACGGCTATGGCTACACCTTC
TRBD1	.	TRBJ1-5	TRBV3-1/TRBV3-2	CASSPGQSSSSNQPQHF	TGTGCCAGCAGCCCGGGACAGTCTTCAAGTAGCAATCAGCCCCAGCATTTT
TRBD2	.	TRBJ2-1	TRBV9	CASSVSLRGGLAGGPWSYNEQFF	TGTGCCAGCAGCGTAAGCCTCCGGGGGGGACTAGCGGGAGGGCCTTGGTCCTACAATGAGCAGTTCTTC
.	.	TRBJ2-7	TRBV30	CAWSRGTLGEQYF	TGTGCCTGGAGTCGCGGGACTCTAGGCGAGCAGTACTTC
TRBD1	once	TRBJ2-4	TRBV4-2	CASSQEGGTGDLAKNIQYF	TGTGCCAGCAGCCAAGAGGGGGGGACAGGGGATCTAGCCAAAAACATTCAGTACTTC
TRBD2	few	TRBJ2-1	TRBV6-5	CASSYSSGRGEQFF	TGTGCCAGCAGTTACTCAAGCGGGAGAGGTGAGCAGTTCTTC
TRBD2	.	TRBJ2-6	TRBV3-1/TRBV3-2	CASSQSPGLAISGANVLTF	TGTGCCAGCAGCCAATCCCCGGGACTAGCGATCTCTGGGGCCAACGTCCTGACTTTC
TRBD1	.	TRBJ1-1	TRBV6-5	CASSKRQGITEAFF	TGTGCCAGCAGTAAAAGACAGGGGATCACTGAAGCTTTCTTT
.	.	TRBJ2-7	TRBV7-2	CASSLEYAGTVSYEQYF	TGTGCCAGCAGCTTAGAGTATGCGGGGACGGTCTCCTACGAGCAGTACTTC
TRBD1	.	TRBJ1-6	TRBV11-2	CASSLGTGGNSPLHF	TGTGCCAGCAGCTTAGGGACAGGCGGCAATTCACCCCTCCACTTT
.	medium-sized	TRBJ1-2	TRBV6-5	CASSYGTYGYTF	TGTGCCAGCAGTTACGGGACTTATGGCTACACCTTC
.	.	TRBJ1-1	TRBV28	CASSFQGGTEAFF	TGTGCCAGCAGTTTTCAAGGGGGAACTGAAGCTTTCTTT
TRBD2	few	TRBJ2-1	TRBV5-1	CASSMTSGLRPEQFF	TGCGCCAGCAGCATGACTAGCGGCCTTCGGCCTGAGCAGTTCTTC
TRBD2	.	TRBJ2-2	TRBV29-1	CSGTGLAGTGELFF	TGCAGCGGGACCGGACTAGCGGGAACCGGGGAGCTGTTTTTT
.	.	TRBJ1-2	TRBV28	CASTTGLNYGYTF	TGTGCCAGCACAACAGGGCTGAACTATGGCTACACCTTC
.	.	TRBJ2-1	TRBV11-1	CASSGSGGRQAQFF	TGTGCCAGCAGCGGGTCAGGGGGGAGACAAGCTCAGTTCTTC
TRBD2	.	TRBJ2-1	TRBV29-1	CSVGGTSIGNEQFF	TGCAGCGTTGGCGGGACTAGTATCGGTAATGAGCAGTTCTTC
.	few	TRBJ2-2	TRBV10-3	CAISENTNTGELFF	TGTGCCATCAGTGAGAACACGAACACCGGGGAGCTGTTTTTT
TRBD1	.	TRBJ1-2	TRBV4-2	CASSQDPGQGSGYTF	TGTGCCAGCAGCCAAGATCCGGGACAGGGTAGTGGCTACACCTTC
.	.	TRBJ2-7	TRBV25-1	CASSLDSYEQYF	TGTGCCAGCAGTCTCGACAGCTACGAGCAGTACTTC
.	.	TRBJ2-1	TRBV28	CASKQGGVDEQFF	TGTGCGAGCAAGCAGGGAGGAGTCGATGAGCAGTTCTTC
.	many	TRBJ2-2	TRBV19	CASSMVGWTGELFF	TGTGCCAGTAGTATGGTCGGTTGGACCGGGGAGCTGTTTTTT
TRBD1	.	TRBJ2-3	TRBV27	CASSQTGGGRDTQYF	TGTGCCAGCAGCCAGACAGGGGGGGGAAGGGATACGCAGTATTTT
.	.	TRBJ2-7	TRBV28	CASSSAGPFYEQYF	TGTGCCAGCAGTTCCGCAGGGCCCTTTTACGAGCAGTACTTC
TRBD1	.	TRBJ2-1	TRBV19	CASSKPGQGRNEQFF	TGTGCCAGTAGCAAACCGGGACAGGGGAGAAATGAGCAGTTCTTC
.	.	TRBJ2-2	TRBV21-1	CASSKSQYTSGNTGELFF	TGTGCCAGCAGCAAATCCCAGTACACTAGCGGGAACACCGGGGAGCTGTTTTTT
TRBD1	few	TRBJ1-1	TRBV5-1	CASSLTGVTEAFF	TGCGCCAGCAGCTTGACAGGGGTCACTGAAGCTTTCTTT
.	once	TRBJ2-1	TRBV5-1	CASSLDPLAGSNEQFF	TGCGCCAGCAGCTTGGATCCACTAGCTGGATCAAATGAGCAGTTCTTC
TRBD1	.	TRBJ2-1	TRBV4-3	CASSQEWGQGIVWVNEQFF	TGCGCCAGCAGCCAAGAATGGGGACAGGGAATAGTATGGGTCAATGAGCAGTTCTTC
.	.	TRBJ2-1	TRBV27	CASSFSAGQGTNNEQFF	TGTGCCAGCAGTTTTTCCGCGGGGCAGGGGACTAACAATGAGCAGTTCTTC
.	once	TRBJ2-1	TRBV11-3	CASSLDWAAEQFF	TGTGCCAGCAGCTTAGATTGGGCAGCTGAGCAGTTCTTC
.	.	TRBJ2-7	TRBV20-1	CSARRGDEQYF	TGCAGTGCCAGGAGGGGCGACGAGCAGTACTTC
TRBD2	.	TRBJ2-1	TRBV3-1/TRBV3-2	CASSPGLDYNEQFF	TGTGCCAGCAGCCCGGGACTAGATTACAATGAGCAGTTCTTC
.	.	TRBJ2-5	TRBV3-1/TRBV3-2	CASSQGQGQETQYF	TGTGCCAGCAGCCAAGGGCAGGGCCAAGAGACCCAGTACTTC